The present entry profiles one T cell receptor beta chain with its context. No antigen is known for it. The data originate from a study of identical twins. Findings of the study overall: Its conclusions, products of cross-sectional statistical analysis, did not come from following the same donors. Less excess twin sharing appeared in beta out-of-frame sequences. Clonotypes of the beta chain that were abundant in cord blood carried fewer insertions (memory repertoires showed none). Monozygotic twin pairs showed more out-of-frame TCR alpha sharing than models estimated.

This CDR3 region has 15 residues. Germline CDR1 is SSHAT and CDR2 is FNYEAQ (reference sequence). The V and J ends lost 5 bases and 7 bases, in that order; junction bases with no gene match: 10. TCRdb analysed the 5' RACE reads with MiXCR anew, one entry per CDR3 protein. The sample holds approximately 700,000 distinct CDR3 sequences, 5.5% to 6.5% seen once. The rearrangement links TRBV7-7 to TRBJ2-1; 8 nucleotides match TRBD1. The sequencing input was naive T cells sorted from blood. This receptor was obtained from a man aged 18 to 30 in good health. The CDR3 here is CASSATGARLNEQFF. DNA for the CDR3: TGTGCCAGCAGCGCGACAGGGGCGCGGCTAAATGAGCAGTTCTTC. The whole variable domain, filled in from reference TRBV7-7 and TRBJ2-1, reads GAGVSQSPRYKVTKRGQDVTLRCDPISSHATLYWYQQALGQGPEFLTYFNYEAQPDKSGLPSDRFSAERPEGSISTLTIQRTEQRDSAMYRCASSATGARLNEQFFGPGTRLTVL.